The 15 T cell receptor beta chains below all came from one sample that was sequenced in a study of T cell responses to AZD1222 COVID-19 vaccine (dated by TCRdb to 2020 to 2023). The time point label here, explained by the study, means: baseline before first vaccination. The library was produced with the immunoSEQ multiplex PCR assay. TCRdb holds this immuneACCESS table with in-frame rearrangements only. Some clones are missing; in checked studies, unresolved V genes explain under half, and the rest has no known cause. The sample records around 190,000 clones, approximately 92% of which are singletons. The top ten clones comprise less than 1.5% of the sample. This sample comprised peripheral blood, obtained on day 0 of AZD1222 vaccination. The receptors originated from an adult in good health.

The chain joins TRBV5-1 to TRBJ2-7, with D possibly matching TRBD1 (6 bases). V lost 0 bases to trimming and J lost 2 bases, with 9 bases between them. This CDR3 has 14 amino acids. Germline V gives CDR1 SGHRS, CDR2 YFSETQ. Written as DNA, the CDR3 is TGCGCCAGCAGCTTGGGACAGGCTACCTACGAGCAGTACTTC. Translated: CASSLGQATYEQYF.

The V and J genes are TRBV7-3 and TRBJ1-1, with D possibly TRBD1 on 6 matching bases. Germline V lookup: CDR1 SGHTA, CDR2 FQGTGA. Trimming removed 4 bases from V and 4 bases from J, with 7 bases in between. This CDR3 is built from 12 residues. The CDR3 loop is CASSSQGTEAFF. The DNA of the CDR3 is TGTGCCAGCAGCTCACAGGGCACTGAAGCTTTCTTT.

This chain joins TRBV10-3 and TRBJ2-5, with 8 nucleotides matching TRBD2. This CDR3 spans 15 amino acids. Trimming at V came to 3 bases and at J to 3 bases, leaving 6 bases not matched to a gene. Germline loops: CDR1 ENHRY, CDR2 SYGVKD. The CDR3 reads CAISDTAGGKETQYF. The CDR3 region has the DNA TGTGCCATCAGTGATACCGCGGGGGGAAAAGAGACCCAGTACTTC.

CDR3 bases: TGTGCCAGCAGCCGGCTGGCGGGGACAGGGACCTATGGCTACACCTTC. As protein: CASSRLAGTGTYGYTF. The V and J genes are TRBV6-2 or TRBV6-3 and TRBJ1-2; 9 bases agree with TRBD1. Germline V gene lookup returns CDR1 MNHEY and CDR2 SVGEGT. There are 16 residues in the CDR3. The J segment lost 4 bases and the V segment lost 6 bases, leaving 12 bases of the junction unmatched.

This chain links TRBV3-1 (or the pseudogene TRBV3-2) with TRBJ2-2, with D possibly matching TRBD2 (7 bases). CDR3 length: 17 residues. V shed 4 bases and J shed 3 bases, with 18 bases lying between them. Looked up from germline, CDR1 is LGHDT and CDR2 is YNNKEL (reference sequence). The CDR3 here is CASSPKGGSGYTGELFF. The CDR3 DNA follows: TGTGCCAGCAGCCCCAAGGGGGGTAGCGGGTACACCGGGGAGCTGTTTTTT.

This chain connects TRBV18 to TRBJ1-5; D gene uncertain. This CDR3 is built from 17 residues. Looked up from germline, CDR1 is KGHSH and CDR2 is LQKENI. Trimming cost V 3 bases and J 1 base, with 16 bases left between them. The CDR3 nucleotides are TGTGCCAGCTCACCTTTTGACGTAGCTATAAGCAATCAGCCCCAGCATTTT. Translated: CASSPFDVAISNQPQHF.

The gene calls are TRBV6-4 and TRBJ2-3, with 10 nucleotides matching TRBD2. J gave up 5 bases and V 5 bases, and 7 bases lay outside the gene matches. Germline V lookup: CDR1 MRHNA, CDR2 SNTAGT. CDR3 size: 15 residues. CDR3 coding DNA: TGTGCCAGCAGTCGGCAGCGGGGGGGCCAAGATACGCAGTATTTT. Translated: CASSRQRGGQDTQYF.

The V call is TRBV19, the J call TRBJ1-5, with D tentatively TRBD1 (5 bases). The CDR3 has 15 amino acids. Trimming pared 3 bases from V and 4 bases from J, leaving 13 bases between. Looked up from germline, CDR1 is LNHDA and CDR2 is SQIVND (reference sequence). CDR3 region: CASSILGKGNQPQHF. For the CDR3, the DNA is TGTGCCAGTAGTATTCTAGGGAAGGGGAATCAGCCCCAGCATTTT.

V gene TRBV27 combines with J gene TRBJ1-5, with D tentatively TRBD1 (6 bases). CDR1 and CDR2 from the germline V gene are MNHEY and SMNVEV (reference sequence). The CDR3 runs to 16 residues. V lost 5 bases to trimming and J lost 7 bases, with 21 bases between them. The CDR3 sequence: CASSSTGYRDGQPQHF. The CDR3 bases are TGTGCCAGCAGTAGCACAGGGTATAGAGACGGCCAGCCCCAGCATTTT.

The chain carries TRBV28 and TRBJ1-2; 8 bases are shared with TRBD1. This CDR3 spans 18 amino acids. Germline CDR1 and CDR2: MDHEN and SYDVKM. V trimming: 4 bases; J trimming: 2 bases; junction bases outside the gene matches: 15. This CDR3 is CASSSPQGARGGNYGYTF. CDR3 sequence (DNA): TGTGCCAGCAGTTCGCCGCAGGGGGCCAGGGGAGGAAACTATGGCTACACCTTC.

The V call is TRBV7-2, the J call TRBJ1-5; 10 bases fit TRBD1. The CDR3 has 15 residues. With V trimmed by 3 bases and J by 7 bases, 6 bases remained unmatched. CDR1 SGHTA and CDR2 FQGNSA come from the germline V gene. The chain's CDR3 is CASSFRQGAGQPQHF. CDR3 DNA: TGTGCCAGCAGCTTCAGACAGGGGGCCGGCCAGCCCCAGCATTTT.

This rearrangement joins TRBV11-1 to TRBJ1-1; tentative D call: TRBD1 (6 bases). Trimming took off 4 bases at V and 10 bases at J, with 13 bases between the two ends. This CDR3 has 12 amino acids. Looked up from germline, CDR1 is SGHAT and CDR2 is FQDESV (reference sequence). The CDR3 reads CASSSQGRGAFF. CDR3 in DNA: TGTGCCAGCAGCTCACAGGGTCGGGGAGCTTTCTTT. Complete variable domain (other parts from reference TRBV11-1 and TRBJ1-1): EAEVAQSPRYKITEKSQAVAFWCDPISGHATLYWYRQILGQGPELLVQFQDESVVDDSQLPKDRFSAERLKGVDSTLKIQPAELGDSAMYLCASSSQGRGAFFGQGTRLTVV.

V is TRBV29-1 and J is TRBJ1-1, with a weak D call TRBD1 (6 bases). V was pared by 6 bases and J by 4 bases, with 15 bases between. Germline V lookup: CDR1 SQVTM, CDR2 ANQGSEA. This CDR3 has 13 amino acids. CDR3 coding DNA: TGCAGCGTCCTAACAGGGTTAGGCACTGAAGCTTTCTTT. Its translation: CSVLTGLGTEAFF. Supplemented by reference TRBV29-1 and TRBJ1-1, the full variable domain reads SAVISQKPSRDICQRGTSLTIQCQVDSQVTMMFWYRQQPGQSLTLIATANQGSEATYESGFVIDKFPISRPNLTFSTLTVSNMSPEDSSIYLCSVLTGLGTEAFFGQGTRLTVV.

The chain uses TRBV9 and TRBJ2-5; the D is unclear. Germline loops: CDR1 SGDLS, CDR2 YYNGEE. Deletions cut 0 bases from V and 7 bases from J, with 19 bases between. This CDR3 region has 16 residues. CDR3: CASSVDRLGIEGTQYF. CDR3 DNA sequence: TGTGCCAGCAGCGTAGATCGTTTGGGAATCGAAGGGACCCAGTACTTC.

The J gene is TRBJ2-4, the V gene TRBV25-1; possible D gene TRBD2, 6 bases. Trimming removed 4 bases at V and 8 bases at J, with 12 bases between. The CDR3 extends over 13 amino acids. Germline V gene sequence: CDR1 MGHDK, CDR2 SYGVNS. CDR3: CASSAREAYIQYF. CDR3 nucleotides: TGTGCCAGCAGTGCCAGGGAGGCGTACATTCAGTACTTC.